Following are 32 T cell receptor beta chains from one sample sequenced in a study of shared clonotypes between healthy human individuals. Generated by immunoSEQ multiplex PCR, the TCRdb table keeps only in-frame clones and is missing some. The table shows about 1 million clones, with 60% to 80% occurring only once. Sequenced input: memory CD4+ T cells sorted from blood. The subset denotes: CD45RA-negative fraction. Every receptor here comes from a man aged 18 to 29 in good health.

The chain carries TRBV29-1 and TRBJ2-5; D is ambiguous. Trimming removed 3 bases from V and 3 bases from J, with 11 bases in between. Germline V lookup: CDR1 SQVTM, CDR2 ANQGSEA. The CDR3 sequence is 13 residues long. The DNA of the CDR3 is TGCAGCGTTGAGTTTGGTATAGAAGAGACCCAGTACTTC. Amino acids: CSVEFGIEETQYF.

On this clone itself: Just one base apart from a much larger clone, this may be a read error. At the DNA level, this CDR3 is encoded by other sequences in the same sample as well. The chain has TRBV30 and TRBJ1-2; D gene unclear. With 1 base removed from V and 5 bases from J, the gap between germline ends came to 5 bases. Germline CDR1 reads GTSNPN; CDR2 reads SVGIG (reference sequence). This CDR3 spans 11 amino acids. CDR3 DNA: TGTGCCTGGAGTGGAACATATGGCTACACCTTC. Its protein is CAWSGTYGYTF.

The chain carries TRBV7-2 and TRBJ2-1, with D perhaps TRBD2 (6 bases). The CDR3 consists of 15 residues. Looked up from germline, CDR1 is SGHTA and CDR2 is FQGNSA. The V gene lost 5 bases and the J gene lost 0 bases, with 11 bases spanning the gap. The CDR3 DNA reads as TGTGCCAGCAGCCCCCAGACTAGCTCCTACAATGAGCAGTTCTTC. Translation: CASSPQTSSYNEQFF.

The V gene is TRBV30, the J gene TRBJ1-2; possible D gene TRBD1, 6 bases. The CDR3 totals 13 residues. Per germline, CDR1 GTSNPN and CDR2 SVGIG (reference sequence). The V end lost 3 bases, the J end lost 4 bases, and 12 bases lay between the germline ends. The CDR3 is CAWRGTGRYGYTF. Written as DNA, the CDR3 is TGTGCCTGGAGGGGAACAGGGCGCTATGGCTACACCTTC.

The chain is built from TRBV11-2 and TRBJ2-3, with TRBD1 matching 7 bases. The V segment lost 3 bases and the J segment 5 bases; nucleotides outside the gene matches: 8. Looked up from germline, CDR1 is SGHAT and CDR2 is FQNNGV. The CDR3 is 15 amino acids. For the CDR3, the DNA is TGTGCCAGCAGCTTCCAGAGAGGGGGCCAAGATACGCAGTATTTT. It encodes CASSFQRGGQDTQYF.

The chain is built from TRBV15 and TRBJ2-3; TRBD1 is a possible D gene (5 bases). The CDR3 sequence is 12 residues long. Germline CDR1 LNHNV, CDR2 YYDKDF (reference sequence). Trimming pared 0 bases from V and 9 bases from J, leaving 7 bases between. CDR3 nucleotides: TGTGCCACCAGCAGAGACAGGGTAACGCAGTATTTT. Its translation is CATSRDRVTQYF.

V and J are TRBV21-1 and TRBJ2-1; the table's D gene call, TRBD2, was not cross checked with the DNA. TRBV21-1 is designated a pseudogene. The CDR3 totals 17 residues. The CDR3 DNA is TGTGCCAGCAGCACCCCCCCCGGGACTAGCGGAGACAATGAGCAGTTCTTC. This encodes CASSTPPGTSGDNEQFF.

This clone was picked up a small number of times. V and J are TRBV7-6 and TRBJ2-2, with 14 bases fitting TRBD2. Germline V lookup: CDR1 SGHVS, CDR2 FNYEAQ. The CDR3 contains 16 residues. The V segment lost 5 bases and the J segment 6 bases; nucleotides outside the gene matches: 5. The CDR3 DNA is TGTGCCAGCAGCCTGGGACTAGCGGGGGTGGCCGGGGAGCTGTTTTTT. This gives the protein CASSLGLAGVAGELFF.

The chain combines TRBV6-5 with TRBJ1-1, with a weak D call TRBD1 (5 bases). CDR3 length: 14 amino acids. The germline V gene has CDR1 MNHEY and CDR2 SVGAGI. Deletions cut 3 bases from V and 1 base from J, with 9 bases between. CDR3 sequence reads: CASSYTGGNTEAFF. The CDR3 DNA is TGTGCCAGCAGTTATACGGGGGGGAACACTGAAGCTTTCTTT.

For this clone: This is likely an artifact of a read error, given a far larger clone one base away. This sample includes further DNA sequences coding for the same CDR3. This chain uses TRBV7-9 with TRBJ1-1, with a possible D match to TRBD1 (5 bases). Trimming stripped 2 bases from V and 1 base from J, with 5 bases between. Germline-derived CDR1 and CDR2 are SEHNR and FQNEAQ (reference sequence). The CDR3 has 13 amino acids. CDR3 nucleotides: TGTGCCAGCAGCTTAACAGGGAACACTGAAGCTTTCTTT. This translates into CASSLTGNTEAFF.

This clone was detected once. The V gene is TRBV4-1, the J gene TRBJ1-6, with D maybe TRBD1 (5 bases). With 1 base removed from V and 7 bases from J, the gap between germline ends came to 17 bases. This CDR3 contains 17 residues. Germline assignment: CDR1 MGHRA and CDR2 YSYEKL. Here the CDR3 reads CASSQGRDRGANSPLHF. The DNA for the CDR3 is TGCGCCAGCAGCCAAGGGCGGGACCGAGGGGCAAATTCACCCCTCCACTTT.

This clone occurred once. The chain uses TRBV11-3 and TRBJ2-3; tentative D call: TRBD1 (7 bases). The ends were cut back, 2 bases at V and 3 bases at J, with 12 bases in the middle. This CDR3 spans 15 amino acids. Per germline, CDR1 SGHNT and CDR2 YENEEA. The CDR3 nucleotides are TGTGCCAGCAGCTTAAACGCAGGGGGGACAGATACGCAGTATTTT. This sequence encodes CASSLNAGGTDTQYF.

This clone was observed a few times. The CDR3 is CASSAQGRGTDTQYF. The CDR3, as DNA: TGTGCCAGCAGTGCCCAGGGACGGGGCACAGATACGCAGTATTTT. The chain combines TRBV6-5 with TRBJ2-3; TRBD1 or TRBD2 may be the D gene (5 bases each). Germline-derived CDR1 and CDR2 are MNHEY and SVGAGI. This CDR3 comprises 15 residues. The V end was cut by 5 bases, the J end by 1 base, with 13 bases between.

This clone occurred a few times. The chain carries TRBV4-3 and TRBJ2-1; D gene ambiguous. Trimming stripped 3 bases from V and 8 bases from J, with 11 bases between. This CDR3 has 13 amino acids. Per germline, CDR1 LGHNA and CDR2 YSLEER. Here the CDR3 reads CASSHLGPDEQFF. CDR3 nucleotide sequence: TGCGCCAGCAGCCATCTTGGGCCCGATGAGCAGTTCTTC.

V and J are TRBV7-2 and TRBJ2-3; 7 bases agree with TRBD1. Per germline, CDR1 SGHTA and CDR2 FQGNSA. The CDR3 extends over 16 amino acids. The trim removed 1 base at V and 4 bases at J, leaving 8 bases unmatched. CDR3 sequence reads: CASSLVFAGGSDTQYF. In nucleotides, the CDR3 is TGTGCCAGCAGCTTAGTTTTCGCAGGGGGATCAGATACGCAGTATTTT.

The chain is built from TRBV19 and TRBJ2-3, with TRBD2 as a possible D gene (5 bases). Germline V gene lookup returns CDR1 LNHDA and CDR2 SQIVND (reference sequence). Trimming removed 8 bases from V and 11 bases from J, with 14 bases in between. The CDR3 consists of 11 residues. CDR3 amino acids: CASELGVRQYF. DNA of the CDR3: TGTGCCAGTGAGCTCGGGGTACGGCAGTATTTT.

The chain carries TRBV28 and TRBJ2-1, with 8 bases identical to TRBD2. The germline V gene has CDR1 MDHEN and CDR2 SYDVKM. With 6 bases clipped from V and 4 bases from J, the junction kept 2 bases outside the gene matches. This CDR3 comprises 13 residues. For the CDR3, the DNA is TGTGCCAGCAGGACTAGCGTTTACAATGAGCAGTTCTTC. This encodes CASRTSVYNEQFF.

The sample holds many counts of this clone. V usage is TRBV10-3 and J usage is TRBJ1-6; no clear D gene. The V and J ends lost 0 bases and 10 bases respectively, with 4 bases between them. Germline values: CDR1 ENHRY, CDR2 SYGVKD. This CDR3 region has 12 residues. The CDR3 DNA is TGTGCCATCAGTGAGTCGGGGTCACCCCTCCACTTT. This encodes CAISESGSPLHF.

The CDR3 bases are TGTGCCAGCAGCTCTCGACTAGCGGGAGCCGGGGAGCTGTTTTTT. This gives the protein CASSSRLAGAGELFF. The chain combines TRBV7-2 with TRBJ2-2; 12 bases are a match to TRBD2. Germline loops: CDR1 SGHTA, CDR2 FQGNSA. This CDR3 has 15 residues. The V gene end was trimmed by 4 bases and the J gene end by 6 bases; junction bases not matched to a gene: 3.

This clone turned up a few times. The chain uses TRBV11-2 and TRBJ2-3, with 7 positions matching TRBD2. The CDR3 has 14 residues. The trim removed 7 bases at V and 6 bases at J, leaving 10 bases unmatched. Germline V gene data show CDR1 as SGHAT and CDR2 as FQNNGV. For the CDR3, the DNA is TGTGCCAGCACCCCGGGGGGAGTGTATGATACGCAGTATTTT. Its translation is CASTPGGVYDTQYF.

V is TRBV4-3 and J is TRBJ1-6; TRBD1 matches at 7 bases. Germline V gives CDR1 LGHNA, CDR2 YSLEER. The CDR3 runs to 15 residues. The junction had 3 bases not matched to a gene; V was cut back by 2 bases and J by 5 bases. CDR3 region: CASSQSRGDNSPLHF. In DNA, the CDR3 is TGCGCCAGCAGCCAATCCAGGGGGGATAATTCACCCCTCCACTTT.

CDR3 sequence reads: CASSSGQGLNQPQHF. In DNA form, the CDR3 reads TGTGCCAGCAGCTCCGGACAGGGGCTGAATCAGCCCCAGCATTTT. The J gene is TRBJ1-5, the V gene TRBV9; 9 nucleotides align to TRBD1. Germline V gene sequence: CDR1 SGDLS, CDR2 YYNGEE. Unmatched junction bases numbered 6, after V lost 4 bases and J lost 4 bases. The CDR3 is 15 amino acids.

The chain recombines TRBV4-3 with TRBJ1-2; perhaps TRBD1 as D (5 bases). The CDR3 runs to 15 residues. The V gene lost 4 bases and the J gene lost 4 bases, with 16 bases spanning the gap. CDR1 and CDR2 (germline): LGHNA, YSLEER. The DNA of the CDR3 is TGCGCCAGCAGCCCCGAAGGGGAAATGGGCTATGGCTACACCTTC. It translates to CASSPEGEMGYGYTF.

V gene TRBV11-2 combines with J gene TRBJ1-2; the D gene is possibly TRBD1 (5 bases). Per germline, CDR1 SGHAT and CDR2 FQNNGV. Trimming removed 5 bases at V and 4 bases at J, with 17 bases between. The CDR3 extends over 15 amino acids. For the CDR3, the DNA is TGTGCCAGCAGCCCCAGGGACGGAATTCTCTATGGCTACACCTTC. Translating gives CASSPRDGILYGYTF.

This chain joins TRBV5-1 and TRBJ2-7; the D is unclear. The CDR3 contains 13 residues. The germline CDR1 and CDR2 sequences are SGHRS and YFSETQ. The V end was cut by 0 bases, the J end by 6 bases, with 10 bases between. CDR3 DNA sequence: TGCGCCAGCAGCTTGGTGACCCCCCGCGAGCAGTACTTC. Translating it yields CASSLVTPREQYF.

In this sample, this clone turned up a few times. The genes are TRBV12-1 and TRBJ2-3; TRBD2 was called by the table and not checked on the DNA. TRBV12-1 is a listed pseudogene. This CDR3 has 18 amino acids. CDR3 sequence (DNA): TGTGCCAGCAGCTTCGGACTAGCGGGGAGTCCTAGCACAGATACGCAGTATTTT. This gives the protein CASSFGLAGSPSTDTQYF.

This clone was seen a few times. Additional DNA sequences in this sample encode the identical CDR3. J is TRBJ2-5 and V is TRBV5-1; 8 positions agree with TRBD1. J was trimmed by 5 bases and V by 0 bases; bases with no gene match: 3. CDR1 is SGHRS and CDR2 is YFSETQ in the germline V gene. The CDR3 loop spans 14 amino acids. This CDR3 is CASSLGTGRETQYF. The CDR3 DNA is TGCGCCAGCAGCTTGGGGACAGGGCGCGAGACCCAGTACTTC.

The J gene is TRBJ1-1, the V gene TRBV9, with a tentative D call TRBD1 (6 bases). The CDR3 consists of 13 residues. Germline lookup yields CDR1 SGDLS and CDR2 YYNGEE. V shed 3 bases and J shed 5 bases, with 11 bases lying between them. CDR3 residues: CASSATGRTEAFF. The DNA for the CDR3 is TGTGCCAGCAGCGCCACAGGGAGGACTGAAGCTTTCTTT.

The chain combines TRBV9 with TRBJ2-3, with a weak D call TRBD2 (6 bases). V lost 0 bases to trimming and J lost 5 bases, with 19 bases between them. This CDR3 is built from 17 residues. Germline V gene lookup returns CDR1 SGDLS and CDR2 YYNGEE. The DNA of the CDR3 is TGTGCCAGCAGCGTAGGAGGAGCCTCGGGAGAAGGAGATACGCAGTATTTT. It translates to CASSVGGASGEGDTQYF.

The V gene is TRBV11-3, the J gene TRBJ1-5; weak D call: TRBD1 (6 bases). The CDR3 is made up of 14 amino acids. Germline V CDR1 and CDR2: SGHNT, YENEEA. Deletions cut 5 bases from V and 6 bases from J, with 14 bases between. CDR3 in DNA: TGTGCCAGCAGCCACGAAGGGGGGGTTCAGCCCCAGCATTTT. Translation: CASSHEGGVQPQHF.

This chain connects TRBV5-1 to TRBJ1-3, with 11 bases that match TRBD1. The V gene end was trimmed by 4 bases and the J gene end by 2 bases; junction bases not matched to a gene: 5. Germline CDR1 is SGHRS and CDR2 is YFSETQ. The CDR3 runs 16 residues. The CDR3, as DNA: TGCGCCAGCAGCAAGGACAGGGGGCTTGCTGGAAACACCATATATTTT. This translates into CASSKDRGLAGNTIYF. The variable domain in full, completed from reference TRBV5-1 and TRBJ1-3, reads KAGVTQTPRYLIKTRGQQVTLSCSPISGHRSVSWYQQTPGQGLQFLFEYFSETQRNKGNFPGRFSGRQFSNSRSEMNVSTLELGDSALYLCASSKDRGLAGNTIYFGEGSWLTVV.

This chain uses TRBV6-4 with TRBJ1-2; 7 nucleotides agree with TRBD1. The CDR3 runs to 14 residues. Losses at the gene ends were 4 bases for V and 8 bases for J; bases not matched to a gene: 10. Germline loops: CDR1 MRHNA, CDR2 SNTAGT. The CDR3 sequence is CASSALTGSGGYTF. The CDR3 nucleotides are TGTGCCAGCAGTGCCCTGACAGGGTCCGGGGGCTACACCTTC.